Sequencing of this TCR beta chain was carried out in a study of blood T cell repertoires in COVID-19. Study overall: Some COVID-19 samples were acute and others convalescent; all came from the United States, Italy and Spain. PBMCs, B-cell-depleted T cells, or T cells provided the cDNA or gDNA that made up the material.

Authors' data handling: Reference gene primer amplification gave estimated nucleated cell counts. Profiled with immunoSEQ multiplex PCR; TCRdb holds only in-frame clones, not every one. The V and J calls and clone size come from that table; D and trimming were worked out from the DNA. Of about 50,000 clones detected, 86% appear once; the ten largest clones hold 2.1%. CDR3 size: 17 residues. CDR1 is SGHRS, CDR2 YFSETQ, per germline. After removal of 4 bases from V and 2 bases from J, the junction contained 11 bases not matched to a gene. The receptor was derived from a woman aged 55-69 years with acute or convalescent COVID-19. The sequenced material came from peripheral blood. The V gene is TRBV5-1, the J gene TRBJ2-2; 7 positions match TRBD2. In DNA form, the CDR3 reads TGCGCCAGCAGCCGCACGGGAGGACAAAGCAACACCGGGGAGCTGTTTTTT. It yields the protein CASSRTGGQSNTGELFF.